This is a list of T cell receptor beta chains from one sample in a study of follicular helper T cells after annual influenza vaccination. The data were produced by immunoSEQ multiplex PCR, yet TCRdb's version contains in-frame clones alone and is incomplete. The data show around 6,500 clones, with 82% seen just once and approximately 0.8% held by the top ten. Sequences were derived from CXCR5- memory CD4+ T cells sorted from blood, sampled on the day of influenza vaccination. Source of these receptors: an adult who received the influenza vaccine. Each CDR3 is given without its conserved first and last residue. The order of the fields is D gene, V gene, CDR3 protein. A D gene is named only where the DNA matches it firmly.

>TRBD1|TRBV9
ASSVGQGAHGYT
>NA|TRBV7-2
ASSLRQSYEQY
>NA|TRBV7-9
ASSERGATGELF
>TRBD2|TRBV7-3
ASSLGTSGGLDTQY
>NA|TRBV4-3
ASSQNPWGNQPQH
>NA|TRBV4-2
ASSRASQNTDTQY
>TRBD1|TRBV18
ASSPLREFQGDTDTQY
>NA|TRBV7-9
ASSSQDQPQH
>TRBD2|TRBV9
ASSGIAGRTDTQY
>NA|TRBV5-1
ASSSRDGFRYT
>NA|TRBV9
ASSVVGTRDTIY
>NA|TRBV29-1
SGGGGAFAEAF
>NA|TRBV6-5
ASSYSTGEHEKLF
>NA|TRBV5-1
ASSLAGDSGAEAF
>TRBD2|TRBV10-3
AIGGDPTYNEQF
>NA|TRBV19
ASSIAGGPPYSYEQY
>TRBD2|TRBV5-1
ASSRASGGLYEQY
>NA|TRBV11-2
ASGTTRGYEQY
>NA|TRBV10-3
AISGGLSTEAF
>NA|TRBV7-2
ASSLTDGTLGYT
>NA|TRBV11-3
ASSFVEGTTDTQY
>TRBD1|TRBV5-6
ASSPGQGEQY
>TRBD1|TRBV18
ASSPRPGQGYEQY
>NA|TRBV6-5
ASSLPVGELF
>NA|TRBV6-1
ASRVTGVDYNEQF
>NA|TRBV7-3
ASSLGKSTGELF
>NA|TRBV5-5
ASSLSEGVRKSGANVLT
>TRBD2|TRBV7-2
ASSLGWGGSQETQY
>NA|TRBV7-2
ASSLRLGGNQPQH
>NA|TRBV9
ASSVGLVGPETQY